Below are 26 T cell receptor beta chains sequenced from a single sample in a study of vaccination effects on CD4 cells after COVID-19. Scientists isolated CD4+ T cells after an approximately 10-day culture period ended. Antigens for these TCRs are unknown. The protocol was immunoSEQ multiplex PCR, while the TCRdb copy is restricted to in-frame clones and leaves out a portion. The sample carries 45,000 to 60,000 clones, 60% to 85% recorded once. This specimen was CD4+ T cells from PBMCs cultured without peptide, taken before COVID-19 vaccination. The receptors shown here come from a human donor who had a prior SARS-CoV-2 infection.

This clone has more than one count but fewer than ten. The chain has TRBV2 and TRBJ2-1, with 7 bases matching TRBD1. In germline, CDR1 is SNHLY, CDR2 FYNNEI. The CDR3 has 16 residues. V lost 8 bases, J lost 0 bases, and 10 bases stayed unmatched. CDR3 region: CASLARTGASYNEQFF. CDR3 DNA: TGTGCCAGCTTGGCCCGAACAGGGGCCTCCTACAATGAGCAGTTCTTC.

A few counts support this clone. The genes are TRBV10-3 and TRBJ2-3; 9 bases agree with TRBD1. Trimming took 5 bases from V and 3 from J; bases not matched to a gene: 3. The germline V gene has CDR1 ENHRY and CDR2 SYGVKD. There are 14 residues in the CDR3. The CDR3 loop is CAISWDRVTDTQYF. The DNA of the CDR3 is TGTGCCATCAGTTGGGACAGGGTGACAGATACGCAGTATTTT.

The chain combines TRBV9 with TRBJ1-4; 7 bases line up with TRBD1. CDR3 size: 14 residues. The junction had 10 bases not matched to a gene; V was cut back by 2 bases and J by 12 bases. CDR1 is SGDLS, CDR2 YYNGEE, per germline. The CDR3 nucleotides are TGTGCCAGCAGCGTGTCAGTTACCCAGGGGGAACTGTTTTTT. Translating it yields CASSVSVTQGELFF.

The chain has TRBV5-5 and TRBJ1-2; no definite D call. V was shortened by 0 bases and J by 6 bases, with 6 bases between the two germline ends. Per germline, CDR1 SGHKS and CDR2 YYEKEE (reference sequence). The CDR3 contains 12 residues. CDR3 nucleotide sequence: TGTGCCAGCAGCTTGGATAGGGATGGCTACACCTTC. This codes for CASSLDRDGYTF.

The rearrangement uses TRBV4-2 and TRBJ2-3, with D possibly TRBD2 on 6 matching bases. Germline V gene sequence: CDR1 LGHNA, CDR2 YNFKEQ. V lost 0 bases, J lost 4 bases, and 14 bases lay in between. The CDR3 loop spans 16 amino acids. The CDR3 here is CASSQDMAGEADTQYF. The DNA for the CDR3 is TGTGCCAGCAGCCAAGATATGGCCGGGGAGGCAGATACGCAGTATTTT.

The gene calls are TRBV28 and TRBJ1-2; unclear D gene. This CDR3 is built from 13 residues. Germline V gene data show CDR1 as MDHEN and CDR2 as SYDVKM. Deletions cut 6 bases from V and 4 bases from J, with 12 bases between. CDR3 nucleotide sequence: TGTGCCAGCAGCACCGGGGAGGTCTATGGCTACACCTTC. This sequence encodes CASSTGEVYGYTF.

CDR3 in amino acids: CASSEGFEAADTQYF. The CDR3 DNA sequence: TGTGCCAGCAGTGAAGGCTTCGAGGCGGCAGATACGCAGTATTTT. This chain connects TRBV2 to TRBJ2-3, with no clear D. V lost 1 base and J lost 4, with 12 bases in between. The CDR3 is made up of 15 amino acids. From germline, CDR1 is SNHLY and CDR2 FYNNEI.

The chain joins TRBV7-9 to TRBJ2-1; D is uncertain. Germline V gene lookup returns CDR1 SEHNR and CDR2 FQNEAQ (reference sequence). The CDR3 length is 13 residues. V lost 4 bases, J lost 7 bases, and 11 bases lay in between. CDR3 bases: TGTGCCAGCAGCTCGCAGGTGGGGAATGAGCAGTTCTTC. This gives the protein CASSSQVGNEQFF.

This chain connects TRBV7-3 to TRBJ2-2; TRBD2 aligns across 9 bases. Per germline, CDR1 SGHTA and CDR2 FQGTGA. Trimming took 5 bases from V and 1 from J; bases not matched to a gene: 5. CDR3 length: 16 amino acids. As DNA, the CDR3 is TGTGCCAGCAGCCCCCAACTAGCGGGGAACACCGGGGAGCTGTTTTTT. This sequence encodes CASSPQLAGNTGELFF.

This clone has only a few counts. The chain uses TRBV3-1 (or the pseudogene TRBV3-2) and TRBJ2-7, with 16 bases matching TRBD2. Germline loops: CDR1 LGHDT, CDR2 YNNKEL (reference sequence). After removal of 4 bases from V and 6 bases from J, the junction contained 6 bases not matched to a gene. The CDR3 totals 16 residues. CDR3 loop: CASSPSGTSGRGEQYF. DNA of the CDR3: TGTGCCAGCAGCCCTTCCGGGACTAGCGGGAGGGGCGAGCAGTACTTC.

V and J are TRBV5-8 and TRBJ1-2; D gene unclear. The length of the CDR3 is 12 residues. V was shortened by 2 bases and J by 2 bases, with 4 bases between the two germline ends. Germline CDR1 reads SGHTS; CDR2 reads YDEGEE. CDR3 loop: CASSFRNYGYTF. CDR3 DNA: TGTGCCAGCAGCTTCCGAAACTATGGCTACACCTTC.

This clone has more than one count but fewer than ten. The rearrangement links TRBV10-3 to TRBJ2-7; maybe TRBD1 (5 bases). This CDR3 has 14 residues. CDR1 is ENHRY and CDR2 is SYGVKD in the germline V gene. The V gene lost 5 bases and the J gene lost 3 bases, with 14 bases spanning the gap. The DNA for the CDR3 is TGTGCCATCAGTAATCCCCGAGACAGCTACGAGCAGTACTTC. It encodes CAISNPRDSYEQYF.

The chain joins TRBV6-5 to TRBJ1-2; the D is unclear. CDR1 and CDR2 from the germline V gene are MNHEY and SVGAGI. The CDR3 runs to 15 residues. V lost 4 bases, J lost 3 bases, and 15 bases lay in between. The CDR3 sequence: CASSLGGGFHYGYTF. CDR3 coding DNA: TGTGCCAGCAGTTTGGGAGGAGGGTTTCACTATGGCTACACCTTC.

This clone appeared a few times. The chain joins TRBV7-2 to TRBJ1-6; tentative D call: TRBD1 (6 bases). With 7 bases removed from V and 4 bases from J, the gap between germline ends came to 11 bases. The CDR3 runs 14 residues. Germline-derived CDR1 and CDR2 are SGHTA and FQGNSA. CDR3 residues: CASTQDRYNSPLHF. The DNA for the CDR3 is TGTGCCAGCACCCAGGACAGATATAATTCACCCCTCCACTTT.

This chain connects TRBV11-2 to TRBJ2-2; D uncertain. From germline, CDR1 is SGHAT and CDR2 FQNNGV. V lost 2 bases and J 7 bases, leaving 11 bases between the germline ends. The CDR3 is 14 amino acids. The CDR3 DNA reads as TGTGCCAGCAGCTTATTTCGTCGTAACGGGGAGCTGTTTTTT. Translated, it gives CASSLFRRNGELFF.

The DNA for the CDR3 is TGTGCCAGCACCCAGACCCCTGCTGGTCAAGAGACCCAGTACTTC. This codes for CASTQTPAGQETQYF. The chain combines TRBV6-6 with TRBJ2-5; no reliable D call. V dropped 7 bases and J dropped 2 bases, with 17 bases sitting between them. Looked up from germline, CDR1 is MNHNY and CDR2 is SVGAGI (reference sequence). The CDR3 covers 15 residues.

DNA of the CDR3: TGTGCCAGCAGTCACCGGGACAGCCAAGAGACCCAGTACTTC. It encodes CASSHRDSQETQYF. The chain carries TRBV6-5 and TRBJ2-5; 7 bases align to TRBD1. The V and J ends lost 5 bases and 1 base, in that order; junction bases with no gene match: 4. The germline gives CDR1 MNHEY, CDR2 SVGAGI. This CDR3 is built from 14 residues.

The gene calls are TRBV9 and TRBJ2-2; maybe TRBD2 (6 bases). The CDR3 extends over 14 amino acids. Germline V CDR1 and CDR2: SGDLS, YYNGEE. The V gene lost 3 bases and the J gene lost 6 bases, with 12 bases spanning the gap. CDR3: CASSATSGAGELFF. CDR3 in DNA: TGTGCCAGCAGCGCAACGTCGGGAGCCGGGGAGCTGTTTTTT.

This clone was recorded a few times. J is TRBJ1-5 and V is TRBV7-2, with 7 nucleotides matching TRBD1. With 5 bases clipped from V and 2 bases from J, the junction kept 6 bases outside the gene matches. Germline V gene data show CDR1 as SGHTA and CDR2 as FQGNSA. CDR3 length: 15 amino acids. The CDR3 region has the DNA TGTGCCAGCAGCGCACAGGGGAGGCGCAATCAGCCCCAGCATTTT. Translating gives CASSAQGRRNQPQHF.

The genes are TRBV18 and TRBJ2-2; 7 bases match TRBD1. The germline gives CDR1 KGHSH, CDR2 LQKENI. Germline trimming cut 8 bases from V and 1 base from J; bases unmatched to any gene: 4. The CDR3 loop spans 14 amino acids. Here the CDR3 reads CASRTGKNTGELFF. CDR3 in DNA: TGTGCCAGCCGGACAGGAAAGAACACCGGGGAGCTGTTTTTT.

The V gene is TRBV2, the J gene TRBJ1-4, with 9 bases fitting TRBD1. This CDR3 contains 15 residues. Germline V gene sequence: CDR1 SNHLY, CDR2 FYNNEI. After removal of 4 bases from V and 7 bases from J, the junction contained 7 bases not matched to a gene. The CDR3 sequence: CASSGRQGGSEKLFF. The CDR3 nucleotides are TGTGCCAGCAGTGGCCGACAGGGGGGCAGTGAAAAACTGTTTTTT. Complete variable domain (other parts from reference TRBV2 and TRBJ1-4): EPEVTQTPSHQVTQMGQEVILRCVPISNHLYFYWYRQILGQKVEFLVSFYNNEISEKSEIFDDQFSVERPDGSNFTLKIRSTKLEDSAMYFCASSGRQGGSEKLFFGSGTQLSVL.

The CDR3 coding sequence is TGTGCCAGCAGTTTATTCGGTCAGTACGAGCAGTACTTC. The encoded protein is CASSLFGQYEQYF. J is TRBJ2-7 and V is TRBV12-3 or TRBV12-4; D is undetermined. V shed 2 bases and J shed 4 bases, with 9 bases lying between them. The CDR3 consists of 13 residues.

The chain couples TRBV3-1 (or the pseudogene TRBV3-2) to TRBJ1-3, with 9 nucleotides matching TRBD1. V shed 1 base and J 7 bases; nucleotides not matched to a gene: 5. The CDR3 is 15 residues long. From germline, CDR1 is LGHDT and CDR2 YNNKEL (reference sequence). As DNA, the CDR3 is TGTGCCAGCAGCCAAGGGACAGGGGAGAGGAACACCATATATTTT. This encodes CASSQGTGERNTIYF.

The chain has TRBV4-1 and TRBJ2-7, with 13 positions matching TRBD2. Germline V gene data show CDR1 as MGHRA and CDR2 as YSYEKL. J lost 4 bases, V lost 3 bases, and 9 bases had no gene match. CDR3 size: 17 residues. CDR3 region: CASSHGTSGDFMYEQYF. In nucleotides, the CDR3 is TGCGCCAGCAGCCACGGGACTAGCGGGGATTTTATGTACGAGCAGTACTTC.

This clone was seen just once. The gene calls are TRBV9 and TRBJ2-5, with 8 bases matching TRBD2. The germline CDR1 and CDR2 sequences are SGDLS and YYNGEE. The CDR3 totals 15 residues. V lost 4 bases, J lost 2 bases, and 7 bases stayed unmatched. This CDR3 is CASSQTSGSQETQYF. Here the CDR3 DNA reads TGTGCCAGCAGCCAAACTAGCGGAAGTCAAGAGACCCAGTACTTC.

V gene TRBV9 combines with J gene TRBJ2-3; 8 nucleotides agree with TRBD2. CDR3 length: 16 amino acids. Germline V CDR1 and CDR2: SGDLS, YYNGEE. V lost 4 bases and J lost 4; bases outside the gene matches: 11. The CDR3 DNA reads TGTGCCAGCAGCCCCCAATTGGCGGGGGGATCAGATACGCAGTATTTT. Its protein is CASSPQLAGGSDTQYF.